This T cell receptor (beta chain) was obtained from a study of immune characterization of retroperitoneal liposarcoma. This clonotype has ten or more counts. TCRdb passed the PCR reads through MiXCR, listing each CDR3 protein once. The sample has around 7,600 distinct CDR3 sequences, over 40% seen once. The clonotype originates from a male donor with retroperitoneal liposarcoma. The sequenced sample was tumor tissue.

The CDR3, as DNA: TGTGCCAGCAGTGAACGGGGGGCGAACAATGAGCAGTTCTTC. It encodes CASSERGANNEQFF. V usage is TRBV6-1 and J usage is TRBJ2-1; the D gene is possibly TRBD2 (7 bases). The germline V and J ends were trimmed by 2 bases and 5 bases, with 10 bases remaining between them. The CDR3 covers 14 residues. In germline, CDR1 is MNHNS, CDR2 SASEGT.